One sample yielded the 24 T cell receptor beta chains listed below, sequenced in a study of shared clonotypes between healthy human individuals. TCRdb keeps only in-frame clones here, not all; method: immunoSEQ multiplex PCR. The data hold about 1.5 million clones, with 98% observed a single time. The specimen was naive CD4+ T cells sorted from blood. Subset of the sample: CD45RA+ positively selected. These receptors came from a man aged 25-45 years in good health.

The CDR3 region is CASSPQLTGTHEQYF. In DNA, the CDR3 is TGTGCCAGCTCACCACAATTGACAGGGACCCACGAGCAGTACTTC. This chain joins TRBV18 and TRBJ2-7; 7 nucleotides agree with TRBD1. Germline V gene data show CDR1 as KGHSH and CDR2 as LQKENI. Losses at the gene ends were 1 base for V and 5 bases for J; bases not matched to a gene: 8. This CDR3 comprises 15 residues.

The chain joins TRBV28 to TRBJ2-7, with D maybe TRBD1 (6 bases). Trimming stripped 3 bases from V and 0 bases from J, with 15 bases between. This CDR3 contains 16 residues. From germline, CDR1 is MDHEN and CDR2 SYDVKM. CDR3 region: CASSFSVIRGSYEQYF. The CDR3 region has the DNA TGTGCCAGCAGTTTCTCGGTGATCAGGGGCTCCTACGAGCAGTACTTC.

CDR3 sequence reads: CASRYGGVNEQYF. CDR3 nucleotide sequence: TGTGCCAGCAGGTATGGTGGGGTTAACGAGCAGTACTTC. The chain combines TRBV2 with TRBJ2-7; D gene unclear. The CDR3 is 13 amino acids. Trimming took off 6 bases at V and 5 bases at J, with 14 bases between the two ends. Germline CDR1 and CDR2: SNHLY and FYNNEI.

The rearrangement uses TRBV27 and TRBJ2-5, with D unresolved. Germline V gene data show CDR1 as MNHEY and CDR2 as SMNVEV (reference sequence). The CDR3 length is 14 residues. The V and J ends lost 2 bases and 5 bases respectively, with 12 bases between them. CDR3 in DNA: TGTGCCAGCAGTTTACCAGGTTTGGGTGAGACCCAGTACTTC. Amino acids: CASSLPGLGETQYF.

The chain carries TRBV28 and TRBJ1-1, with unresolved D. The V gene lost 7 bases and the J gene lost 0 bases, with 9 bases spanning the gap. Germline CDR1 MDHEN, CDR2 SYDVKM. The CDR3 runs to 13 residues. In DNA form, the CDR3 reads TGTGCCAGCACGCGAACAATGAACACTGAAGCTTTCTTT. It yields the protein CASTRTMNTEAFF.

This clone was picked up one time. Other DNA sequences in the same sample also yield this CDR3. The chain carries TRBV6-5 and TRBJ1-1; D is ambiguous. This CDR3 region has 13 residues. Looked up from germline, CDR1 is MNHEY and CDR2 is SVGAGI. The V end was cut by 2 bases, the J end by 4 bases, with 8 bases between. The CDR3 sequence is CASSYTGGTEAFF. The CDR3 nucleotides are TGTGCCAGCAGTTACACCGGAGGCACTGAAGCTTTCTTT.

In regard to this clone: Other DNA sequences in this specimen translate into the identical CDR3. The chain links TRBV30 to TRBJ2-7; D may be TRBD2 (6 bases). The germline V gene encodes CDR1 GTSNPN and CDR2 SVGIG (reference sequence). The CDR3 is 14 amino acids. Trimming removed 0 bases at V and 1 base at J, with 10 bases between. CDR3 sequence reads: CAWSVGGASYEQYF. In DNA, the CDR3 is TGTGCCTGGAGTGTCGGGGGAGCGTCCTACGAGCAGTACTTC. The complete variable domain, with remaining parts taken from reference TRBV30 and TRBJ2-7, reads SQTIHQWPATLVQPVGSPLSLECTVEGTSNPNLYWYRQAAGRGLQLLFYSVGIGQISSEVPQNLSASRPQDRQFILSSKKLLLSDSGFYLCAWSVGGASYEQYFGPGTRLTVT.

The chain links TRBV5-6 to TRBJ2-6; D tentatively reads TRBD1 or TRBD2 (5 bases each). The germline gives CDR1 SGHDT, CDR2 YYEEEE. Trimming stripped 0 bases from V and 0 bases from J, with 13 bases between. The CDR3 runs 18 residues. CDR3 in DNA: TGTGCCAGCAGCTTGGTGGCAGGGAGTAGCTCTGGGGCCAACGTCCTGACTTTC. Encoded protein: CASSLVAGSSSGANVLTF.

CDR3 residues: CASSGQGIVFASKNIQYF. The CDR3 bases are TGTGCCAGCAGTGGTCAGGGGATAGTATTTGCATCCAAAAACATTCAGTACTTC. J is TRBJ2-4 and V is TRBV28, with TRBD1 as a possible D gene (6 bases). Germline CDR1 MDHEN, CDR2 SYDVKM. The CDR3 is 18 residues long. Trimming cost V 5 bases and J 2 bases, with 22 bases left between them. The full variable domain, rest sourced from reference TRBV28 and TRBJ2-4, is DVKVTQSSRYLVKRTGEKVFLECVQDMDHENMFWYRQDPGLGLRLIYFSYDVKMKEKGDIPEGYSVSREKKERFSLILESASTNQTSMYLCASSGQGIVFASKNIQYFGAGTRLSVL.

Notes on this clone: Other DNA sequences in this specimen translate into the identical CDR3. The J gene is TRBJ2-7, the V gene TRBV5-1, with D maybe TRBD2 (6 bases). Trimming took off 4 bases at V and 3 bases at J, with 17 bases between the two ends. The CDR3 has 15 residues. The germline gives CDR1 SGHRS, CDR2 YFSETQ. The CDR3 loop is CASSSTGTGLYEQYF. Here the CDR3 DNA reads TGCGCCAGCAGCAGCACCGGGACTGGTCTCTACGAGCAGTACTTC.

The chain joins TRBV5-5 to TRBJ2-2, with D unclear. The germline V gene has CDR1 SGHKS and CDR2 YYEKEE (reference sequence). V was shortened by 0 bases and J by 1 base, with 4 bases between the two germline ends. The CDR3 covers 14 residues. In nucleotides, the CDR3 is TGTGCCAGCAGCTTGGCTCTGAACACCGGGGAGCTGTTTTTT. It encodes CASSLALNTGELFF. Full variable domain (rest looked up from reference TRBV5-5 and TRBJ2-2): DAGVTQSPTHLIKTRGQQVTLRCSPISGHKSVSWYQQVLGQGPQFIFQYYEKEERGRGNFPDRFSARQFPNYSSELNVNALLLGDSALYLCASSLALNTGELFFGEGSRLTVL.

The chain is built from TRBV7-9 and TRBJ2-1, with D perhaps TRBD2 (5 bases). The CDR3 length is 14 residues. V lost 3 bases and J 9 bases, leaving 15 bases between the germline ends. Germline CDR1 and CDR2: SEHNR and FQNEAQ (reference sequence). The CDR3 here is CASSFGVPGVEQFF. The CDR3 bases are TGTGCCAGCAGCTTCGGGGTCCCCGGGGTTGAGCAGTTCTTC.

The chain uses TRBV29-1 and TRBJ2-1, with a possible D match to TRBD1 (6 bases). Germline lookup yields CDR1 SQVTM and CDR2 ANQGSEA. The CDR3 is made up of 12 amino acids. Trimming pared 3 bases from V and 8 bases from J, leaving 11 bases between. In nucleotides, the CDR3 is TGCAGCGTTGATCGCCAGGGGCATGAGCAGTTCTTC. This codes for CSVDRQGHEQFF.

V is TRBV2 and J is TRBJ2-1, with D perhaps TRBD2 (7 bases). The CDR3 runs 15 residues. The ends were cut back, 7 bases at V and 9 bases at J, with 22 bases in the middle. The germline CDR1 and CDR2 sequences are SNHLY and FYNNEI. The CDR3 spells CASNEGGGPLSEQFF. CDR3 in DNA: TGTGCCAGCAACGAAGGGGGAGGGCCCCTCAGTGAGCAGTTCTTC. The full variable domain, with the rest looked up from reference TRBV2 and TRBJ2-1, is EPEVTQTPSHQVTQMGQEVILRCVPISNHLYFYWYRQILGQKVEFLVSFYNNEISEKSEIFDDQFSVERPDGSNFTLKIRSTKLEDSAMYFCASNEGGGPLSEQFFGPGTRLTVL.

This chain connects TRBV4-3 to TRBJ2-6, with 10 bases identical to TRBD2. Germline loops: CDR1 LGHNA, CDR2 YSLEER. The CDR3 totals 17 residues. With V trimmed by 8 bases and J by 0 bases, 7 bases remained unmatched. In nucleotides, the CDR3 is TGCGCCAGCGGGGCGCTAGCGGGAGCCTCTGGGGCCAACGTCCTGACTTTC. Translated: CASGALAGASGANVLTF.

V and J are TRBV29-1 and TRBJ2-7, with TRBD2 as a possible D gene (5 bases). The V end was cut by 6 bases, the J end by 0 bases, with 18 bases between. Germline V gene sequence: CDR1 SQVTM, CDR2 ANQGSEA. The CDR3 sequence is 15 residues long. CDR3 residues: CSVASSPDSSYEQYF. The CDR3 nucleotides are TGCAGCGTCGCGTCTAGCCCCGATAGCTCCTACGAGCAGTACTTC.

The chain is built from TRBV28 and TRBJ1-2; weak D call: TRBD1 (5 bases). Germline V lookup: CDR1 MDHEN, CDR2 SYDVKM. The CDR3 contains 15 residues. V lost 3 bases to trimming and J lost 1 base, with 12 bases between them. CDR3 amino acids: CASSFPSGNNYGYTF. The CDR3 nucleotides are TGTGCCAGCAGTTTCCCCTCAGGGAATAACTATGGCTACACCTTC.

The chain links TRBV7-9 to TRBJ2-7; D is possibly TRBD1 (5 bases). The CDR3 runs 16 residues. Germline lookup yields CDR1 SEHNR and CDR2 FQNEAQ (reference sequence). Trimming pared 5 bases from V and 2 bases from J, leaving 19 bases between. The CDR3 coding sequence is TGTGCCAGCAGCCCCCGGGCGCAGGGTTCCCCCTACGAGCAGTACTTC. Translated, it gives CASSPRAQGSPYEQYF.

The chain has TRBV6-4 and TRBJ2-2; possibly TRBD1 or TRBD2 for D (5 bases each). Trimming removed 4 bases from V and 1 base from J, with 13 bases in between. The CDR3 covers 16 residues. CDR1 and CDR2 from the germline V gene are MRHNA and SNTAGT. CDR3 sequence (DNA): TGTGCCAGCAGTGCCCTGGGGACGGGGAACACCGGGGAGCTGTTTTTT. Protein sequence: CASSALGTGNTGELFF.

The V call is TRBV4-1, the J call TRBJ1-1; 7 bases match TRBD1. The V gene end was trimmed by 0 bases and the J gene end by 5 bases; junction bases not matched to a gene: 9. Germline lookup yields CDR1 MGHRA and CDR2 YSYEKL. This CDR3 is built from 16 residues. CDR3 loop: CASSQEFGQALTEAFF. The CDR3 DNA reads as TGCGCCAGCAGCCAAGAGTTCGGACAGGCTCTGACTGAAGCTTTCTTT.

The CDR3 protein is CASSPGRKYGYTF. The CDR3, as DNA: TGTGCCAGCAGTCCCGGGCGCAAATATGGCTACACCTTC. The genes are TRBV7-2 and TRBJ1-2; D not certain. The length of the CDR3 is 13 residues. V lost 6 bases and J 5 bases, leaving 13 bases between the germline ends. Germline-derived CDR1 and CDR2 are SGHTA and FQGNSA.

The chain recombines TRBV2 with TRBJ2-7; the D gene is possibly TRBD2 (5 bases). V dropped 4 bases and J dropped 3 bases, with 16 bases sitting between them. The CDR3 loop spans 15 amino acids. CDR1 and CDR2 (germline): SNHLY, FYNNEI. The DNA of the CDR3 is TGTGCCAGCAGTGCCCTATATAGTGGACTCTACGAGCAGTACTTC. It yields the protein CASSALYSGLYEQYF.

The genes are TRBV2 and TRBJ2-3, with TRBD2 matching 8 bases. The trim removed 3 bases at V and 13 bases at J, leaving 9 bases unmatched. CDR1 is SNHLY and CDR2 is FYNNEI in the germline V gene. The CDR3 has 13 residues. The CDR3 DNA reads TGTGCCAGCAGTGATGCAGGGACTAGAGCGGAGTATTTT. The encoded protein is CASSDAGTRAEYF.

This chain connects TRBV11-2 to TRBJ1-1, with 8 bases that match TRBD1. This CDR3 has 18 amino acids. The V segment lost 2 bases and the J segment 4 bases; nucleotides outside the gene matches: 15. Germline CDR1 is SGHAT and CDR2 is FQNNGV. In DNA form, the CDR3 reads TGTGCCAGCAGCTTAATGCTTCGCCGGACAGGGCATGGCACTGAAGCTTTCTTT. Amino acid sequence: CASSLMLRRTGHGTEAFF.